Listed here are 10 T cell receptor beta chains from one sample, sequenced in a study of shared clonotypes between healthy human individuals. Repertoires were generated with immunoSEQ multiplex PCR, while TCRdb's copy carries only in-frame clones and drops some. The repertoire consists of millions of clones, with approximately 93% occurring once and the leading ten covering 0.39%. Sequencing was performed on naive CD4+ T cells from PBMCs. Sample subset: CD45RA+ positively selected. The receptors shown here come from a young man in good health. Some clones in this sample may be carry-over from other donors' samples.

The chain joins TRBV29-1 to TRBJ2-5; no definite D call. Trimming shortened V by 4 bases and J by 2 bases, and 8 bases separated the two germline ends. The germline V gene encodes CDR1 SQVTM and CDR2 ANQGSEA. The length of the CDR3 is 12 residues. The CDR3 loop is CSVVRHQETQYF. DNA of the CDR3: TGCAGCGTTGTTAGACATCAAGAGACCCAGTACTTC.

This chain connects TRBV5-1 to TRBJ1-4, with TRBD1 identical over 7 bases. The length of the CDR3 is 15 residues. CDR1 and CDR2 (germline): SGHRS, YFSETQ. J gave up 13 bases and V 4 bases, and 16 bases lay outside the gene matches. The chain's CDR3 is CASSPQGPPGDRLFF. For the CDR3, the DNA is TGCGCCAGCAGCCCACAGGGGCCGCCGGGGGACCGACTGTTTTTT.

The chain combines TRBV28 with TRBJ1-1; TRBD1 agrees at 8 bases. CDR1 is MDHEN, CDR2 SYDVKM, per germline. V shed 1 base, J shed 5 bases, and the junction held 15 bases outside the gene matches. The CDR3 contains 18 residues. CDR3 in amino acids: CASSLLGPQGARGTEAFF. CDR3 nucleotides: TGTGCCAGCAGTTTATTGGGCCCCCAGGGGGCGCGGGGAACTGAAGCTTTCTTT. Drawing the rest from reference TRBV28 and TRBJ1-1, the complete variable domain is DVKVTQSSRYLVKRTGEKVFLECVQDMDHENMFWYRQDPGLGLRLIYFSYDVKMKEKGDIPEGYSVSREKKERFSLILESASTNQTSMYLCASSLLGPQGARGTEAFFGQGTRLTVV.

Worth noting for this clone: The sample holds other DNA sequences that translate to the same CDR3. The rearrangement links TRBV5-4 to TRBJ2-2; D is uncertain. The V end lost 0 bases, the J end lost 5 bases, and 5 bases lay between the germline ends. The germline V gene encodes CDR1 SGHNT and CDR2 YYREEE (reference sequence). This CDR3 has 13 residues. In DNA form, the CDR3 reads TGTGCCAGCAGCTTGGCGGGTACCGGGGAGCTGTTTTTT. Protein product: CASSLAGTGELFF.

This sequence joins TRBV5-1 and TRBJ2-7, with TRBD2 as a possible D gene (6 bases). Germline CDR1 is SGHRS and CDR2 is YFSETQ. The CDR3 totals 15 residues. Trimming cost V 1 base and J 6 bases, with 17 bases left between them. CDR3 in amino acids: CASSLLGLWAPEQYF. The CDR3 coding sequence is TGCGCCAGCAGCTTGCTGGGACTCTGGGCCCCCGAGCAGTACTTC.

The J gene is TRBJ2-2, the V gene TRBV4-1, with a tentative D call TRBD2 (7 bases). The CDR3 has 19 residues. Per germline, CDR1 MGHRA and CDR2 YSYEKL. V lost 1 base, J lost 4 bases, and 22 bases lay in between. As DNA, the CDR3 is TGCGCCAGCAGCCAAGTGTACTCTATCGGGGGGCGTAGCACCGGGGAGCTGTTTTTT. This codes for CASSQVYSIGGRSTGELFF.

The genes are TRBV7-9 and TRBJ1-5, with TRBD1 identical over 9 bases. The junction had 6 bases not matched to a gene; V was cut back by 5 bases and J by 7 bases. This CDR3 region has 14 residues. The germline gives CDR1 SEHNR, CDR2 FQNEAQ (reference sequence). Written as DNA, the CDR3 is TGTGCCAGCAGCCGGGGACAGGGTGGACAGCCCCAGCATTTT. Protein sequence: CASSRGQGGQPQHF.

The V call is TRBV5-1, the J call TRBJ2-3, with 9 bases that match TRBD2. The length of the CDR3 is 15 residues. The trim removed 2 bases at V and 1 base at J, leaving 2 bases unmatched. CDR1 is SGHRS and CDR2 is YFSETQ in the germline V gene. The CDR3 spells CASSFKREGTDTQYF. The CDR3, as DNA: TGCGCCAGCAGCTTTAAGCGGGAGGGCACAGATACGCAGTATTTT.

This chain uses TRBV7-9 with TRBJ1-1; D is perhaps TRBD1 (5 bases). This CDR3 spans 17 amino acids. Germline V gene lookup returns CDR1 SEHNR and CDR2 FQNEAQ (reference sequence). V was cut by 6 bases and J by 0 bases, with 20 bases left in between. The CDR3 DNA reads as TGTGCCAGCAGGGCGGGGTCCAAAGACAGAATGAACACTGAAGCTTTCTTT. Translating it yields CASRAGSKDRMNTEAFF.

The chain uses TRBV19 and TRBJ2-3, with 11 bases lining up with TRBD1. Germline CDR1 LNHDA, CDR2 SQIVND (reference sequence). V lost 5 bases to trimming and J lost 4 bases; unmatched junction nucleotides: 5. The length of the CDR3 is 15 residues. As DNA, the CDR3 is TGTGCCAGTAGTGCCGGGACAGGGGGACCAGATACGCAGTATTTT. Translated: CASSAGTGGPDTQYF. Supplemented by reference TRBV19 and TRBJ2-3, the full variable domain reads DGGITQSPKYLFRKEGQNVTLSCEQNLNHDAMYWYRQDPGQGLRLIYYSQIVNDFQKGDIAEGYSVSREKKESFPLTVTSAQKNPTAFYLCASSAGTGGPDTQYFGPGTRLTVL.